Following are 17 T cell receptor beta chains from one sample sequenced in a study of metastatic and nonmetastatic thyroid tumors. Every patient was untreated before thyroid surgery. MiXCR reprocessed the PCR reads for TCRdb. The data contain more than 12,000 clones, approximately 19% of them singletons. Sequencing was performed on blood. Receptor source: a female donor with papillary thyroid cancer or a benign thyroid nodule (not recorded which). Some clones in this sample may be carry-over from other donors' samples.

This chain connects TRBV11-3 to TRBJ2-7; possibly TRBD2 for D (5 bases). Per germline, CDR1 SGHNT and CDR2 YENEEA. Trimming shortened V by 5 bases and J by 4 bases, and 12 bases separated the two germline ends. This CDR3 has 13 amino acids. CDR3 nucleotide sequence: TGTGCCAGCAGCCAAAGCGGACGATACGAGCAGTACTTC. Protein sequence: CASSQSGRYEQYF.

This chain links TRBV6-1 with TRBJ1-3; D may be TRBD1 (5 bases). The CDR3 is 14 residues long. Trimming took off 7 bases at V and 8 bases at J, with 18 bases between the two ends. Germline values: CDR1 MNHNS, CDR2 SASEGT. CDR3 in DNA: TGTGCCAGCACCCAAAACAGGTTGATAGACACCATATATTTT. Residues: CASTQNRLIDTIYF.

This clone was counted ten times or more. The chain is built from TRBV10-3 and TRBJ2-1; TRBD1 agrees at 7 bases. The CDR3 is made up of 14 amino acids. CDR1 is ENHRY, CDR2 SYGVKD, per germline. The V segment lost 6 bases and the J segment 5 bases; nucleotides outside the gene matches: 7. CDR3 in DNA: TGTGCCATCAGCGTACGAGACAGGGACAATGAGCAGTTCTTC. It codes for CAISVRDRDNEQFF.

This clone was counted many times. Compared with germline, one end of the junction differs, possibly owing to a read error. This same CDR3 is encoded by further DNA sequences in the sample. CDR3 amino acids: CAGSYSYLTGTHYYEQYF. CDR3 bases: TGTGCCGGCAGTTACTCGTACCTGACCGGGACACACTACTACGAGCAGTACTTC. The rearrangement joins TRBV6-2 or TRBV6-3 to TRBJ2-7; D perhaps matches TRBD1 (6 bases). The CDR3 consists of 18 residues. CDR1 is MNHEY and CDR2 is SVGEGT in the germline V gene.

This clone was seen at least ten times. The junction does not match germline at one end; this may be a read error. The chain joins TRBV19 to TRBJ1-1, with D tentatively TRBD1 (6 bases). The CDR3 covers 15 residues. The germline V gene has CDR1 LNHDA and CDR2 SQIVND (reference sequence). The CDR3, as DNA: TGTGCCGGTAGTATAAAGGGGGGGGCGCAGGCTGAAGCTTTCTTT. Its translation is CAGSIKGGAQAEAFF.

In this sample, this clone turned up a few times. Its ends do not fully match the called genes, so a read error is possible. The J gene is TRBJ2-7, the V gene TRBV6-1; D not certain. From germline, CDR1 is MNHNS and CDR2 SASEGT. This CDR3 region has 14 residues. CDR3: CASSELPSFHKQYF. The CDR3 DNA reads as TGCGCCAGCAGTGAACTCCCGTCGTTCCACAAGCAGTACTTC.

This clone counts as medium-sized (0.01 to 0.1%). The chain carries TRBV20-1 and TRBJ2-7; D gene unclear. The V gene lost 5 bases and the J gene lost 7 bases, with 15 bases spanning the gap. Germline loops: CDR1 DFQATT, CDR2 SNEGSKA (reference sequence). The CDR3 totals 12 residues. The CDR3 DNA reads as TGCAGTGCTTCTACCATCAGAGGTGAGCAGTACTTC. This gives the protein CSASTIRGEQYF.

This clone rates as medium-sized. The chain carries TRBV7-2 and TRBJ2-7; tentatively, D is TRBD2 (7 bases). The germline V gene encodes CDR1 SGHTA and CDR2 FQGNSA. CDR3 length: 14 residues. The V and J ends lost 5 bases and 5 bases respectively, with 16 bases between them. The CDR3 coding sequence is TGTGCCAGCAGCCCGAGGAGGGGGGGAAACGAGCAGTACTTC. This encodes CASSPRRGGNEQYF.

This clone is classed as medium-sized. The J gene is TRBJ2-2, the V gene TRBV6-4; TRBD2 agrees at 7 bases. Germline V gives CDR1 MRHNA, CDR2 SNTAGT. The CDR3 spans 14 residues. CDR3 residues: CAKKRGLNTGELFF. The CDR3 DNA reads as TGTGCAAAAAAGCGGGGACTAAACACCGGGGAGCTGTTTTTT.

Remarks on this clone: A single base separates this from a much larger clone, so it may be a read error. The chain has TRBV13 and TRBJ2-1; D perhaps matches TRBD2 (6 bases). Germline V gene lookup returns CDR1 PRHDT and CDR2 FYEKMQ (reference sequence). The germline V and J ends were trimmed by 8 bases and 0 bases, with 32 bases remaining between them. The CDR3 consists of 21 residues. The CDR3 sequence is CASETYPIAGFGSYSYNEQFF. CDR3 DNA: TGTGCCAGCGAAACTTACCCAATCGCGGGGTTCGGGAGCTACTCCTACAATGAGCAGTTCTTC. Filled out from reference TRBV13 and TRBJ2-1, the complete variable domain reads AAGVIQSPRHLIKEKRETATLKCYPIPRHDTVYWYQQGPGQDPQFLISFYEKMQSDKGSIPDRFSAQQFSDYHSELNMSSLELGDSALYFCASETYPIAGFGSYSYNEQFFGPGTRLTVL.

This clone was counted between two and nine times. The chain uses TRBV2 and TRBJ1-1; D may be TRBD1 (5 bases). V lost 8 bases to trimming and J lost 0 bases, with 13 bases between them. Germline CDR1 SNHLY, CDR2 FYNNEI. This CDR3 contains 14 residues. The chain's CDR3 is CASSKGRLNTEAFF. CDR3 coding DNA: TGTGCCAGCTCGAAGGGACGGCTGAACACTGAAGCTTTCTTT.

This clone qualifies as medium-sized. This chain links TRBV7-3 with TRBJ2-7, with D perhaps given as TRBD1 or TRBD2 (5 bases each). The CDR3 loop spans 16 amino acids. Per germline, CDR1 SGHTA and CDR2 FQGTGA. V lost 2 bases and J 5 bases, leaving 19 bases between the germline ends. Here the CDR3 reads CASSLSRGVESDEQYF. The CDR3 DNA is TGTGCCAGCAGCTTATCGCGAGGGGTAGAGTCCGACGAGCAGTACTTC.

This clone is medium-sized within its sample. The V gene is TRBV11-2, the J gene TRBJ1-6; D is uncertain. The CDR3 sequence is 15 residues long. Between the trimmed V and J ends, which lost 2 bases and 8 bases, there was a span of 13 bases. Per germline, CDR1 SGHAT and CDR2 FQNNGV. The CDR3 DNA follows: TGTGCCAGCAGCTTACGAGGCCCCCCGCATTCACCCCTCCACTTT. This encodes CASSLRGPPHSPLHF.

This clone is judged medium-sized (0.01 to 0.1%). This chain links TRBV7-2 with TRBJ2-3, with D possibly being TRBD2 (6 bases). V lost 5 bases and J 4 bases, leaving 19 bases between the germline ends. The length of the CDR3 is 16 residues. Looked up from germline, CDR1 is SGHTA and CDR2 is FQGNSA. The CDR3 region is CASSPGLRERADTQYF. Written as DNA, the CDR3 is TGTGCCAGCAGCCCGGGACTCCGGGAAAGGGCAGATACGCAGTATTTT.

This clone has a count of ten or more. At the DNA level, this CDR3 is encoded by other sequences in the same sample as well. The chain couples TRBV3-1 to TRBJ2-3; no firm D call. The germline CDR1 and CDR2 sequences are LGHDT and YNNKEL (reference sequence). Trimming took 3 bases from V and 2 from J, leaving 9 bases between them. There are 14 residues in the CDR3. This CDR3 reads CASSQQRSTDTQYF. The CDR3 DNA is TGTGCCAGCAGCCAGCAAAGATCCACAGATACGCAGTATTTT.

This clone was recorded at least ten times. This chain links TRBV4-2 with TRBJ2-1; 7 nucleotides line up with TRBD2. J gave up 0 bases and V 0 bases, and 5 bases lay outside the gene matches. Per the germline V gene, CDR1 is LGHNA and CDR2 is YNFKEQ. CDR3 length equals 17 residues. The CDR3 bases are TGTGCCAGCAGCCAAGATCCGGCGGGAGTCTCCTACAATGAGCAGTTCTTC. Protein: CASSQDPAGVSYNEQFF.

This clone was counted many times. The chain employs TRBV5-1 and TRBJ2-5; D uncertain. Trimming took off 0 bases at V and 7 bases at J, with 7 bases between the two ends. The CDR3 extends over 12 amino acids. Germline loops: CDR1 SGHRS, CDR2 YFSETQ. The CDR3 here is CASSLGSGTQYF. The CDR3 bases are TGCGCCAGCAGCTTGGGTTCGGGGACCCAGTACTTC.